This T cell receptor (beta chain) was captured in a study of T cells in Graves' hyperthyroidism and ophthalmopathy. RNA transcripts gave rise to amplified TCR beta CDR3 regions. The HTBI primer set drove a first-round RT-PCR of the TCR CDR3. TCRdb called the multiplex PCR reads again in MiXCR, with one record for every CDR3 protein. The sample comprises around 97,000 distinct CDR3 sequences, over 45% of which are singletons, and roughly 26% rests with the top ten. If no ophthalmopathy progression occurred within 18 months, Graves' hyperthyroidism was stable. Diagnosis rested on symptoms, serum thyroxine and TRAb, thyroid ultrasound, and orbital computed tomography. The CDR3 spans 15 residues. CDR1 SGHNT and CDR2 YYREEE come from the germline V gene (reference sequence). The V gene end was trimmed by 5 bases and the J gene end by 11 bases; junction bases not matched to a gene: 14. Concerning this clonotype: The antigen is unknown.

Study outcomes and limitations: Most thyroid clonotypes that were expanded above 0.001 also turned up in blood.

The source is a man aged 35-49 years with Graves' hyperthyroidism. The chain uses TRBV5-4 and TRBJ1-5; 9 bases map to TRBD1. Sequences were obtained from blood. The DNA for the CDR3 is TGTGCCAGCAGGGCACTGACAGGGGGTGAAGAGACCCAGCATTTT. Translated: CASRALTGGEETQHF.